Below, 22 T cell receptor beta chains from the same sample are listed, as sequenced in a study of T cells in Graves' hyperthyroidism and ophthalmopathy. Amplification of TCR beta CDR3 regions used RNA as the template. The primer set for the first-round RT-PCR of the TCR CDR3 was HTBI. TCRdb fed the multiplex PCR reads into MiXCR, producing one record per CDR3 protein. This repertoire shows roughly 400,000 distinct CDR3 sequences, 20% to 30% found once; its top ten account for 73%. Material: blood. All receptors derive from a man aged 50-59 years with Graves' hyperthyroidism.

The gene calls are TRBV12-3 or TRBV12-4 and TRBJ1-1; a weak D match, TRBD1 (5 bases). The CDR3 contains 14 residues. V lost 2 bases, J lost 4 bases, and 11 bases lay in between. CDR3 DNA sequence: TGTGCCAGCAGTTTATCGGGGGGGAGCACTGAAGCTTTCTTT. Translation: CASSLSGGSTEAFF.

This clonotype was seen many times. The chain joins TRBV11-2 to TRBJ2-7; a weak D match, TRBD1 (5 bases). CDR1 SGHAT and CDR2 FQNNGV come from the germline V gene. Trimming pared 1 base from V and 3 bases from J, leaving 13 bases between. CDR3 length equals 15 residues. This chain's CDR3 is CASSLALRQLYEQYF. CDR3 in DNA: TGTGCCAGCAGCTTAGCTCTTCGACAGCTCTACGAGCAGTACTTC.

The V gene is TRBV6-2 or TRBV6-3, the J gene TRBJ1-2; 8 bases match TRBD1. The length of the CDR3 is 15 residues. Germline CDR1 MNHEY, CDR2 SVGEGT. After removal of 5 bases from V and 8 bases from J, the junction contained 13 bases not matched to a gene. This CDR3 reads CASSNKGTGLEGYTF. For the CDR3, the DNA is TGTGCCAGCAGTAATAAAGGGACAGGTTTGGAAGGCTACACCTTC.

This chain's CDR3 is CASSTGTYPNEQFF. Written as DNA, the CDR3 is TGTGCCAGCAGCACTGGGACCTATCCCAATGAGCAGTTCTTC. The chain employs TRBV3-1 and TRBJ2-1; D may be TRBD1 or TRBD2 (5 bases each). V shed 5 bases and J shed 6 bases, with 14 bases lying between them. Germline loops: CDR1 LGHDT, CDR2 YNNKEL (reference sequence). This CDR3 region has 14 residues.

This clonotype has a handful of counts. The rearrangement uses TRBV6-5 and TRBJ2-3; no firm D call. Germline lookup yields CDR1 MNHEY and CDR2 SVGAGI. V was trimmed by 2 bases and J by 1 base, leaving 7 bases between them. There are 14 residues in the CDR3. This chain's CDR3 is CASSYDQGTDTQYF. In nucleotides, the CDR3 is TGTGCCAGCAGTTACGACCAGGGCACAGATACGCAGTATTTT.

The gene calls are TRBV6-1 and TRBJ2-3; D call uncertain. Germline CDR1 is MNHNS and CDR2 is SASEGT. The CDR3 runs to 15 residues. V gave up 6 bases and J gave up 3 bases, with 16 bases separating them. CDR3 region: CASSRLRDLTDTQYF. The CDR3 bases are TGTGCCAGCAGCCGCCTTCGCGATCTAACAGATACGCAGTATTTT.

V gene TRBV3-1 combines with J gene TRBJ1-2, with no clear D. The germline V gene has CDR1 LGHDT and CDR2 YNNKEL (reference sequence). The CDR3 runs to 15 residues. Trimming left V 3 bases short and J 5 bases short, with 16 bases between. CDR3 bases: TGTGCCAGCAGCCACGGTGGAGGCGTTCAGTATGGCTACACCTTC. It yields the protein CASSHGGGVQYGYTF.

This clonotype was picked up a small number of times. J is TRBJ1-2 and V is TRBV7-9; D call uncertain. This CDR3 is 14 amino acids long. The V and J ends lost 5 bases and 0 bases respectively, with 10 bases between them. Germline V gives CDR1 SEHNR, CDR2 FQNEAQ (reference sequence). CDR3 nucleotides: TGTGCCAGCAGCCCGTCTGGATCTAACTATGGCTACACCTTC. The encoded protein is CASSPSGSNYGYTF.

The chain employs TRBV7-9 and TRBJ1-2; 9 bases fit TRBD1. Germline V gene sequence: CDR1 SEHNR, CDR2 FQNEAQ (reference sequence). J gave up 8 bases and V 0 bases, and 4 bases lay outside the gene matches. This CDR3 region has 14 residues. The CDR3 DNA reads TGTGCCAGCAGCTTAGCCGACAGGGGGAACGGCTACACCTTC. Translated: CASSLADRGNGYTF.

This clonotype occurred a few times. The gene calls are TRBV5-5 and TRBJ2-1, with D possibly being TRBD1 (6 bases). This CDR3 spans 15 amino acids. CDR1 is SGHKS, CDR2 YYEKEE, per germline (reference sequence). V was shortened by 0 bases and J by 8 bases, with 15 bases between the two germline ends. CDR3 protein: CASSLDGTRTDEQFF. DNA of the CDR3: TGTGCCAGCAGCTTGGATGGGACGAGGACAGATGAGCAGTTCTTC.

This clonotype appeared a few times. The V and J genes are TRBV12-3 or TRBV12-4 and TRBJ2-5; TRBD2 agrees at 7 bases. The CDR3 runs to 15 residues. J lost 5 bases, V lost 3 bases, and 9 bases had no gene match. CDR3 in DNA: TGTGCCAGCAGTTTTTGGGAGGGAGTTGGGGAGACCCAGTACTTC. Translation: CASSFWEGVGETQYF.

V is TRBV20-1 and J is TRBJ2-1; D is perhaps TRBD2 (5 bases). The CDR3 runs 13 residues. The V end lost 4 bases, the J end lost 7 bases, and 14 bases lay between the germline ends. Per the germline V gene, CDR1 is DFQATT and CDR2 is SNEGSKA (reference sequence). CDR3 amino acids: CSAKRAGGNEQFF. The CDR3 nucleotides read TGCAGTGCTAAACGTGCGGGCGGAAATGAGCAGTTCTTC.

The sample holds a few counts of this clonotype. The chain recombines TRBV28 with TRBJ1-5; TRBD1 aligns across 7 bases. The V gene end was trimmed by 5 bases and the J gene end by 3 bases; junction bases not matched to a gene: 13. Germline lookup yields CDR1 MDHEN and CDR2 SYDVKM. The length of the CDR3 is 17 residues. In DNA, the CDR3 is TGTGCCAGCAGTCCACGAACAGGGGTCCTTCTCAATCAGCCCCAGCATTTT. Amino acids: CASSPRTGVLLNQPQHF.

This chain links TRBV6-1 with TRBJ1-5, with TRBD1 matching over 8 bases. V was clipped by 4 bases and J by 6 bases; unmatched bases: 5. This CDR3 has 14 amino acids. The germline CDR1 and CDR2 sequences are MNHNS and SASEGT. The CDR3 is CASSVFTGGQPQHF. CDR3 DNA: TGTGCCAGCAGTGTTTTCACAGGGGGTCAGCCCCAGCATTTT.

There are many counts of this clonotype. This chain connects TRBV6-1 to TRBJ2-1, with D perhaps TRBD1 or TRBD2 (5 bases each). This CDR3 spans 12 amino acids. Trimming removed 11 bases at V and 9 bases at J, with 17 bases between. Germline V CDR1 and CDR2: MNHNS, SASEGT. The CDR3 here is CAGAQGAGEQFF. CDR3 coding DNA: TGTGCCGGCGCCCAAGGGGCGGGTGAGCAGTTCTTC.

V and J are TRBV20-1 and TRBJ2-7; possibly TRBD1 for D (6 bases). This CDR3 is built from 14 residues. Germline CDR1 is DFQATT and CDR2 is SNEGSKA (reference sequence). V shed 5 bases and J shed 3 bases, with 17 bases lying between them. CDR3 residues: CSAALGGHGYEQYF. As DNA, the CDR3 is TGCAGTGCTGCCCTAGGGGGACACGGCTACGAGCAGTACTTC.

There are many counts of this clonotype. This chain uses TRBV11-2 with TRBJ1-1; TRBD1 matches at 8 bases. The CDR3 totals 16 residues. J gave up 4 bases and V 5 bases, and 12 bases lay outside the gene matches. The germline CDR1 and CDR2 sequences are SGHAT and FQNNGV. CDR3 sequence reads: CASSPRTGSGSTEAFF. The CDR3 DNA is TGTGCCAGCAGCCCCCGGACAGGGAGCGGTAGCACTGAAGCTTTCTTT.

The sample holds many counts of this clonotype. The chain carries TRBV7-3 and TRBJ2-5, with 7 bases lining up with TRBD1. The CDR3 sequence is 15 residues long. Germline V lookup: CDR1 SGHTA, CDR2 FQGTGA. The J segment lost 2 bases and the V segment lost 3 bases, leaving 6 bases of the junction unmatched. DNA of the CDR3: TGTGCCAGCAGCTTCGGGACAGCCGGACAAGAGACCCAGTACTTC. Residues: CASSFGTAGQETQYF. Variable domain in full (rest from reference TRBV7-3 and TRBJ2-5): GAGVSQTPSNKVTEKGKYVELRCDPISGHTALYWYRQSLGQGPEFLIYFQGTGAADDSGLPNDRFFAVRPEGSVSTLKIQRTERGDSAVYLCASSFGTAGQETQYFGPGTRLLVL.

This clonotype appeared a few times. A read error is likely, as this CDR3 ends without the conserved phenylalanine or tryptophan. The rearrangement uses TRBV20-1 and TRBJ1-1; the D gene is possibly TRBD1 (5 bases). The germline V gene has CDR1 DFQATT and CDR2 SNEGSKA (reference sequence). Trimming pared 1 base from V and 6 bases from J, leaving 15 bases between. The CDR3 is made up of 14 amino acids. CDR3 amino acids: CSARGSQGIAEAFL. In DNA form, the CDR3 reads TGCAGTGCTAGAGGATCGCAGGGAATCGCTGAAGCTTTCCTT.

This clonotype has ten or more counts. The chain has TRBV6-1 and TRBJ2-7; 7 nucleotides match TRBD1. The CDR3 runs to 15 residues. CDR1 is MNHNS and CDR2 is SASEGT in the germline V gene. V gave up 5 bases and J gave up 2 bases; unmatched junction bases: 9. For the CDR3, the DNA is TGTGCCAGCAGTTCCCAGGACAGGAAAACCTACGAGCAGTACTTC. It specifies CASSSQDRKTYEQYF.

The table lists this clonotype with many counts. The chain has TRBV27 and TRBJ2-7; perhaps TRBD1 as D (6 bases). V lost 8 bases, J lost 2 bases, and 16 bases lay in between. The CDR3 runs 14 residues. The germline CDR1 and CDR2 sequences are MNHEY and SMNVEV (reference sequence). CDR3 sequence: CASGLTGGTYEQYF. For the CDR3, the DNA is TGTGCCAGCGGTCTGACAGGCGGTACCTACGAGCAGTACTTC.

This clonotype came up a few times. The CDR3 DNA follows: TGTGCCAGCAGCGGACTAGCGGGATGGGGTGAGCAGTTCTTC. Encoded protein: CASSGLAGWGEQFF. The chain has TRBV6-1 and TRBJ2-1, with 12 bases lining up with TRBD2. The ends lost 6 bases at V and 9 bases at J; junction bases unmatched: 6. CDR1 and CDR2 (germline): MNHNS, SASEGT. The CDR3 loop spans 14 amino acids.